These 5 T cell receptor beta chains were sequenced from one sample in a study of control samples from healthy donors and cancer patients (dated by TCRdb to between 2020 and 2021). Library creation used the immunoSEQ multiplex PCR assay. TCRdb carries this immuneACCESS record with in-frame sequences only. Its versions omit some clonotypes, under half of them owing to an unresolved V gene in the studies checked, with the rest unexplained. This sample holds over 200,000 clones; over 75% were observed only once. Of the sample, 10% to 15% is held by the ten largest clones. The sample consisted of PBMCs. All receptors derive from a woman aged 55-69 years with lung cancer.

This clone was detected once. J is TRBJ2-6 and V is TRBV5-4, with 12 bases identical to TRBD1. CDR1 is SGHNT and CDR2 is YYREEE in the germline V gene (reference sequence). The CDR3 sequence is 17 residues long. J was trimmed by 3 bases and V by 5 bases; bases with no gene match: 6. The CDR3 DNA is TGTGCCAGCAGTCCCGGGACAGGGGGCTTTGGGGCCAACGTCCTGACTTTC. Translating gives CASSPGTGGFGANVLTF.

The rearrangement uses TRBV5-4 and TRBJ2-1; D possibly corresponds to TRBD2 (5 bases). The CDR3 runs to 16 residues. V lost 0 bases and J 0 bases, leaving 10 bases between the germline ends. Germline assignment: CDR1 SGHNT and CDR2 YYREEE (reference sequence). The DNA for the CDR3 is TGTGCCAGCAGCTTGGCCGGCGGGTTCTCCTACAATGAGCAGTTCTTC. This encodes CASSLAGGFSYNEQFF.

In nucleotides, the CDR3 is TGCGCCAGCAGCCAAGAGTCGTCCTTTGAAAAACTGTTTTTT. Amino acid sequence: CASSQESSFEKLFF. The chain joins TRBV4-1 to TRBJ1-4; no firm D call. Germline assignment: CDR1 MGHRA and CDR2 YSYEKL. The V end was cut by 0 bases, the J end by 7 bases, with 9 bases between. The CDR3 extends over 14 amino acids.

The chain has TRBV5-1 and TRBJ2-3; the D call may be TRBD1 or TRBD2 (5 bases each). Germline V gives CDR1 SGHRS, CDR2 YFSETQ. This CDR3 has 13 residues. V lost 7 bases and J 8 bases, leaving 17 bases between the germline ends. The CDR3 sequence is CASGEGFEGTQYF. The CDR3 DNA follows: TGCGCCAGCGGAGAGGGGTTCGAGGGTACGCAGTATTTT. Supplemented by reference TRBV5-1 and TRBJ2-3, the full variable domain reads KAGVTQTPRYLIKTRGQQVTLSCSPISGHRSVSWYQQTPGQGLQFLFEYFSETQRNKGNFPGRFSGRQFSNSRSEMNVSTLELGDSALYLCASGEGFEGTQYFGPGTRLTVL.

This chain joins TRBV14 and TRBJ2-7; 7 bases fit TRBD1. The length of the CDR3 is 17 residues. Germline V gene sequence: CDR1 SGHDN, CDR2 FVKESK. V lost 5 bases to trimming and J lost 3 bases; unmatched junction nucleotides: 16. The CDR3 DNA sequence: TGTGCCAGCAGCATCTACGGCCCACCGGGACAGATCTACGAGCAGTACTTC. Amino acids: CASSIYGPPGQIYEQYF.